The 9 T cell receptor beta chains listed next were all sequenced from one sample in a study of regulatory T cells in long-lasting Graves disease. The time point here: persistent/refractory GD, antithyroid drugs over 5 years with positive TRAb. PBMC RNA was the source of the TCR library. Arm-PCR of CDR3 regions and iRepertoire HTBI primers were the basis on which TCR beta libraries were built. In TCRdb, the multiplex PCR reads were re-called with MiXCR into one record per CDR3 protein. The data hold a few hundred thousand distinct CDR3 sequences, with roughly 25% observed a single time. Sequencing was performed on peripheral blood mononuclear cells (PBMCs), taken when the disease was refractory, from a patient treated with antithyroid drugs. The receptors stem from a woman aged 40 to 49 with Graves disease.

The chain links TRBV5-1 to TRBJ1-1; D is undetermined. CDR1 and CDR2 (germline): SGHRS, YFSETQ. The CDR3 has 12 residues. Trimming removed 1 base at V and 8 bases at J, with 9 bases between. Here the CDR3 reads CASSLSEAEAFF. CDR3 DNA: TGCGCCAGCAGCTTGTCCGAGGCAGAAGCTTTCTTT.

This rearrangement joins TRBV5-1 to TRBJ2-2; D uncertain. CDR1 SGHRS and CDR2 YFSETQ come from the germline V gene. This CDR3 spans 8 amino acids. CDR3 amino acids: CVTGELFF. In DNA form, the CDR3 reads TGCGTCACCGGGGAGCTGTTTTTT.

This clonotype was picked up many times. The chain has TRBV28 and TRBJ2-7; 7 bases are shared with TRBD2. Germline-derived CDR1 and CDR2 are MDHEN and SYDVKM. After removal of 5 bases from V and 2 bases from J, the junction contained 9 bases not matched to a gene. This CDR3 comprises 15 residues. For the CDR3, the DNA is TGTGCCAGCAGTCCCGGGGGGAGGTTGACCTACGAGCAGTACTTC. Translating gives CASSPGGRLTYEQYF.

This clonotype was detected ten times or more. The rearrangement links TRBV11-2 to TRBJ1-4; 9 bases line up with TRBD1. V was clipped by 6 bases and J by 6 bases; unmatched bases: 8. The CDR3 contains 15 residues. Germline CDR1 and CDR2: SGHAT and FQNNGV. In nucleotides, the CDR3 is TGTGCCAGCAGACCTCGGAGGGACAGGGATGAAAAACTGTTTTTT. It specifies CASRPRRDRDEKLFF.

This chain connects TRBV7-9 to TRBJ2-7, with TRBD2 identical over 8 bases. Germline loops: CDR1 SEHNR, CDR2 FQNEAQ (reference sequence). The CDR3 has 16 residues. Trimming at V came to 3 bases and at J to 2 bases, leaving 9 bases not matched to a gene. CDR3 sequence (DNA): TGTGCCAGCAGCTTGGGGGCCGGGACTAGAGCCTACGAGCAGTACTTC. Protein: CASSLGAGTRAYEQYF.

Concerning this clonotype itself: A read error may produce the germline difference seen at one junction end. The rearrangement links TRBV7-3 to TRBJ2-2; 10 bases are shared with TRBD2. Germline CDR1 is SGHTA and CDR2 is FQGTGA. This CDR3 spans 17 amino acids. CDR3 nucleotides: TGTGCCAGCAGCTTAATTCCTAGCGGGAGAGGCGGCGGGGAGCCGTTTTTT. The encoded protein is CASSLIPSGRGGGEPFF.

The table lists this clonotype with many counts. The chain is built from TRBV12-3 or TRBV12-4 and TRBJ2-5, with 7 nucleotides matching TRBD2. This CDR3 contains 13 residues. Trimming took 6 bases from V and 5 from J; bases not matched to a gene: 6. The CDR3 loop reads CASSPTSVETQYF. The CDR3 nucleotides are TGTGCCAGCAGCCCTACTAGCGTGGAGACCCAGTACTTC.

About this clonotype: Possible read error: a much larger clone is one base away. The chain recombines TRBV6-2 or TRBV6-3 with TRBJ1-4; maybe TRBD1 (6 bases). The germline V gene has CDR1 MNHEY and CDR2 SVGEGT. The CDR3 loop spans 15 amino acids. With 3 bases removed from V and 8 bases from J, the gap between germline ends came to 16 bases. CDR3: CASSYEAGEYEKLFF. The CDR3 DNA reads as TGTGCCAGCAGTTATGAGGCAGGGGAATACGAAAAACTGTTTTTT.

This clonotype was counted many times. This chain uses TRBV24-1 with TRBJ2-2; D unclear. Germline V gene lookup returns CDR1 KGHDR and CDR2 SFDVKD. V lost 7 bases and J lost 0, with 14 bases in between. This CDR3 region has 16 residues. CDR3 sequence: CATSRVSPANTGELFF. In DNA form, the CDR3 reads TGTGCCACCAGCCGCGTCTCTCCCGCGAACACCGGGGAGCTGTTTTTT.